These T cell receptor beta chains were read from a single sample in a study of OX40 agonist ivuxolimab in advanced cancers. Libraries were prepared by immunoSEQ multiplex PCR; TCRdb keeps only in-frame clonotypes and omits some of them. Among tens of thousands of clones, about 93% were seen once, and the ten largest hold about 11%. Material: CD4+ or CD8+ T cells sorted from blood, obtained in a trial of the OX40 agonist ivuxolimab. The receptors originated from an adult with an advanced solid tumor such as melanoma, head and neck, liver or kidney cancer. The CDR3 runs from the conserved cysteine through the conserved F or W. Fields, in order: clone size, D gene, J gene, V gene, CDR3 DNA, CDR3 protein. The D gene is left open where the match is weak. Size tells how often a clone was seen (once, few, many) or the class of an expanded clone, and some rows leave it out.

>.|.|TRBJ1-1|TRBV7-9
TGTGCCAGCAGCTTAGAGGGAGGGATGAACACTGAAGCTTTCTTT
CASSLEGGMNTEAFF
>.|.|TRBJ2-3|TRBV28
TGTGCCAGCGCCCGGATTAGCGGCACAGATACGCAGTATTTT
CASARISGTDTQYF
>.|.|TRBJ2-1|TRBV11-2
TGTGCCAGCAGCTTAGCCCCGGGCCACTACCTTCCCAATGAGCAGTTCTTC
CASSLAPGHYLPNEQFF
>.|.|TRBJ1-2|TRBV2
TGTGCCAGCTCGAAAATTGGACCACTTTTC
CASSKIGPLF
>.|.|TRBJ1-5|TRBV6-1
TGTGCCAGCAGTCTGGACAGCAACAATCAGCCCCAGCATTTT
CASSLDSNNQPQHF
>few|.|TRBJ1-1|TRBV7-9
TGTGCCAGCAGCTTAGGGCTCACTGAAGCTTTCTTT
CASSLGLTEAFF
>once|.|TRBJ2-7|TRBV7-3
TGTGCCAGCAGCCCAACGGAGTCCTACGAGCAGTACTTC
CASSPTESYEQYF
>once|TRBD1|TRBJ1-1|TRBV7-3
TGTGCCAGCAGCTTAACAGGACAGGCAAACACTGAAGCTTTCTTT
CASSLTGQANTEAFF
>once|TRBD2|TRBJ2-2|TRBV5-1
TGCGCCAGCACGGGGGGCGGGGAGCTGTTTTTT
CASTGGGELFF
>.|TRBD1|TRBJ2-7|TRBV2
TGTGCCATCACAGGGGAGAGCTCCTACGAGCAGTACTTC
CAITGESSYEQYF
>.|TRBD2|TRBJ2-5|TRBV7-2
TGTGCCAGCAGCTTAGCGGGAGGGCCGGAGACCCAGTACTTC
CASSLAGGPETQYF
>.|.|TRBJ1-1|TRBV9
TGTGCCAGCAGCGTAGCTGGGACATTTGAAGGGTACACTGAAGCTTTCTTT
CASSVAGTFEGYTEAFF
>.|TRBD1|TRBJ2-3|TRBV18
TGTGCCAGCTCCGGACAGGGGATAGTTCTAGACCCCACAGATACGCAGTATTTT
CASSGQGIVLDPTDTQYF
>.|TRBD1|TRBJ2-7|TRBV5-6
TGTGCCAGCAGCTTGGGGACAGGGGGAGATGAGCAGTACTTC
CASSLGTGGDEQYF
>.|TRBD1|TRBJ1-1|TRBV11-3
TGTGCCAGCAGCTCCTCGACGGGACAGGCTGAAGCTTTCTTT
CASSSSTGQAEAFF
>.|.|TRBJ2-2|TRBV28
TGTGCCAGCAGCGTTACGTTGTTCGCGAACACCGGGGAGCTGTTTTTT
CASSVTLFANTGELFF
>once|TRBD1|TRBJ1-4|TRBV7-8
TGTGCCAGCAGCTTCGACCTGACAGGGGGTTATGAAAAACTGTTTTTT
CASSFDLTGGYEKLFF
>few|.|TRBJ1-5|TRBV15
TGTGCCACCAGCAGCTCAAGCGGGGTTCAGCCCCAGCATTTT
CATSSSSGVQPQHF
>.|TRBD1|TRBJ1-1|TRBV7-9
TGTGCCAGCAGCTCGGGACAGGGAGAGACTGAAGCTTTCTTT
CASSSGQGETEAFF
>once|TRBD1|TRBJ2-2|TRBV9
TGTGCCAGCAGCGCGCGGGACAGGGGGTTAGGGGAGCTGTTTTTT
CASSARDRGLGELFF
>.|TRBD2|TRBJ2-5|TRBV2
TGTGCCAGCAGTGGGCTAGCGGGAGGGGGAGAGACCCAGTACTTC
CASSGLAGGGETQYF
>.|TRBD2|TRBJ2-7|TRBV6-5
TGTGCCAGCAGTCCGGGGGGTAGCGGGAGGCAGTACTTC
CASSPGGSGRQYF
>.|TRBD2|TRBJ2-3|TRBV7-6
TGTGCCAGCAGCTTAGTGGCGGGAGTTGCAGATACGCAGTATTTT
CASSLVAGVADTQYF
>.|.|TRBJ2-1|TRBV5-8
TGTGCCAGCAGCTTGGGCGGCCGGGGTACCTCCTACAATGAGCAGTTCTTC
CASSLGGRGTSYNEQFF
>once|TRBD1|TRBJ1-4|TRBV6-5
TGTGCCAGCCAGGGGGGGAGTGAAAAACTGTTTTTT
CASQGGSEKLFF
>.|.|TRBJ2-4|TRBV14
TGTGCCAGCAGCCAATGGGCAACGGGAGCCAAAAACATTCAGTACTTC
CASSQWATGAKNIQYF
>.|.|TRBJ2-5|TRBV5-1
TGCGCCAGCAGCTTGGGGGATCACAAAGAGACCCAGTACTTC
CASSLGDHKETQYF
>.|.|TRBJ1-1|TRBV6-6
TGTGCCAGCAGTTATGGTCAGAGGACTGAAGCTTTCTTT
CASSYGQRTEAFF
>.|TRBD1|TRBJ2-7|TRBV27
TGTGCCAGCGGAACCGGGACAGGCACATACGAGCAGTACTTC
CASGTGTGTYEQYF